The next 32 T cell receptor beta chains were all read from a single sample in a study of T cells after posttransplantation cyclophosphamide. Some clones are missing from TCRdb's copy, which holds only in-frame ones; the method was immunoSEQ multiplex PCR. The sample offers fewer than 35,000 clones and no singletons, the top ten holding more than 4.5%. Sequenced input: PBMCs. Receptor source: a woman under 40 in good health and a related stem cell transplant donor.

The chain joins TRBV12-3 or TRBV12-4 to TRBJ2-2; TRBD2 matches 9 bases. The V and J ends lost 3 bases and 4 bases, in that order; junction bases with no gene match: 15. This CDR3 has 19 amino acids. CDR3 nucleotides: TGTGCCAGCAGTTTTATGGTGGGTAGCGGGGGCTACGGCACCGGGGAGCTGTTTTTT. Translated, it gives CASSFMVGSGGYGTGELFF.

In its sample, this clone was seen a few times. The chain is built from TRBV30 and TRBJ1-2; D is perhaps TRBD1 (5 bases). Per the germline V gene, CDR1 is GTSNPN and CDR2 is SVGIG (reference sequence). The CDR3 loop spans 12 amino acids. Trimming left V 4 bases short and J 8 bases short, with 14 bases between. The CDR3 spells CAWTAGPSGYTF. As DNA, the CDR3 is TGTGCCTGGACTGCAGGGCCTTCGGGCTACACCTTC.

This clone was observed many times. The rearrangement links TRBV6-2 or TRBV6-3 to TRBJ1-1; D remains unclear. The V end was cut by 7 bases, the J end by 5 bases, with 26 bases between. This CDR3 has 17 amino acids. Germline V gives CDR1 MNHEY, CDR2 SVGEGT. This CDR3 reads CASTLRDRAGSGTEAFF. In DNA, the CDR3 is TGTGCCAGCACTCTACGGGATCGTGCGGGGTCGGGTACTGAAGCTTTCTTT.

This clone was detected only a few times. This chain links TRBV24-1 with TRBJ2-1; the match to TRBD1 covers 11 bases. CDR1 and CDR2 from the germline V gene are KGHDR and SFDVKD. The CDR3 length is 15 residues. V dropped 3 bases and J dropped 10; count of bases not matched to a gene: 7. The CDR3: CATSDPGTGGDEQFF. The CDR3 DNA sequence: TGTGCCACCAGTGATCCCGGGACAGGGGGAGACGAGCAGTTCTTC.

This clone came up many times. The J gene is TRBJ1-6, the V gene TRBV6-6, with D unclear. Trimming removed 8 bases from V and 3 bases from J, with 14 bases in between. CDR3 length: 15 residues. The germline V gene has CDR1 MNHNY and CDR2 SVGAGI (reference sequence). This CDR3 reads CASGVKGLYNSPLHF. The CDR3 DNA is TGTGCCAGCGGAGTTAAGGGCCTCTATAATTCACCCCTCCACTTT.

This clone was detected ten times or more. V gene TRBV6-5 combines with J gene TRBJ2-4, with TRBD2 as a possible D gene (6 bases). The length of the CDR3 is 16 residues. Germline loops: CDR1 MNHEY, CDR2 SVGAGI. Trimming took off 2 bases at V and 0 bases at J, with 11 bases between the two ends. DNA of the CDR3: TGTGCCAGCAGTTACAGGAGGGGACTAGCCAAAAACATTCAGTACTTC. Its protein product is CASSYRRGLAKNIQYF.

This clone was counted many times. The CDR3 loop is CSVEVSQTEAFF. CDR3 DNA sequence: TGCAGCGTTGAAGTGAGCCAAACTGAAGCTTTCTTT. This chain joins TRBV29-1 and TRBJ1-1; D unresolved. CDR1 is SQVTM and CDR2 is ANQGSEA in the germline V gene. This CDR3 has 12 residues. Between the trimmed V and J ends, which lost 1 base and 5 bases, there was a span of 8 bases.

In its sample, this clone was seen a few times. This chain connects TRBV7-2 to TRBJ2-7; 7 nucleotides line up with TRBD2. J lost 0 bases, V lost 2 bases, and 10 bases had no gene match. This CDR3 spans 17 amino acids. The V gene's germline CDR1 is SGHTA and CDR2 FQGNSA. CDR3 protein: CASSLNPLGGYSYEQYF. CDR3 nucleotides: TGTGCCAGCAGCTTAAACCCCCTGGGGGGGTACTCCTACGAGCAGTACTTC.

This clone was seen many times. The chain is built from TRBV29-1 and TRBJ1-1, with D perhaps TRBD1 (5 bases). The CDR3 totals 14 residues. Trimming cost V 1 base and J 1 base, with 10 bases left between them. Germline V lookup: CDR1 SQVTM, CDR2 ANQGSEA. CDR3 bases: TGCAGCGTTGAAGGCGGCACAGGGAACACTGAAGCTTTCTTT. Translating it yields CSVEGGTGNTEAFF.

This clone came up a few times. The V call is TRBV24-1, the J call TRBJ1-2, with D possibly being TRBD1 (6 bases). V lost 4 bases and J 4 bases, leaving 12 bases between the germline ends. This CDR3 contains 14 residues. Germline V gene sequence: CDR1 KGHDR, CDR2 SFDVKD. The CDR3 spells CATSERTVSYGYTF. In DNA form, the CDR3 reads TGTGCCACCAGTGAGCGGACAGTTTCCTATGGCTACACCTTC.

There are many counts of this clone. The CDR3 protein is CAIGGGYTF. CDR3 nucleotide sequence: TGTGCCATCGGGGGGGGCTACACCTTC. The chain links TRBV10-3 to TRBJ1-2; D is possibly TRBD1 (5 bases). Germline V gives CDR1 ENHRY, CDR2 SYGVKD. This CDR3 is 9 amino acids long. The ends were cut back, 8 bases at V and 8 bases at J, with 6 bases in the middle.

There are many counts of this clone. This rearrangement joins TRBV4-2 to TRBJ2-1, with D possibly matching TRBD1 (6 bases). The germline CDR1 and CDR2 sequences are LGHNA and YNFKEQ. This CDR3 spans 14 amino acids. V lost 4 bases and J lost 5, with 12 bases in between. The CDR3 DNA is TGTGCCAGCAGCCCGCACAGGGAAAACAATGAGCAGTTCTTC. The encoded protein is CASSPHRENNEQFF.

This clone was observed at least ten times. The rearrangement links TRBV4-2 to TRBJ2-7; weak D call: TRBD1 (5 bases). The CDR3 totals 13 residues. In germline, CDR1 is LGHNA, CDR2 YNFKEQ. The germline V and J ends were trimmed by 7 bases and 7 bases, with 17 bases remaining between them. CDR3 DNA sequence: TGTGCCAGCACCGACCCCGCCCACAGGGAGCAGTACTTC. Translating it yields CASTDPAHREQYF.

This clone has more than one count but fewer than ten. This chain joins TRBV7-8 and TRBJ2-5; 8 bases are a match to TRBD2. J lost 3 bases, V lost 5 bases, and 5 bases had no gene match. CDR1 is SGHVS, CDR2 FQNEAQ, per germline. This CDR3 comprises 14 residues. This chain's CDR3 is CASSRGGVKETQYF. CDR3 nucleotides: TGTGCCAGCAGCCGGGGGGGAGTCAAAGAGACCCAGTACTTC. Full variable domain (rest looked up from reference TRBV7-8 and TRBJ2-5): GAGVSQSPRYKVAKRGQDVALRCDPISGHVSLFWYQQALGQGPEFLTYFQNEAQLDKSGLPSDRFFAERPEGSVSTLKIQRTQQEDSAVYLCASSRGGVKETQYFGPGTRLLVL.

This clone was seen ten or more times. V usage is TRBV11-3 and J usage is TRBJ2-1; 12 positions match TRBD1. Germline V gene data show CDR1 as SGHNT and CDR2 as YENEEA. V shed 5 bases and J 8 bases; nucleotides not matched to a gene: 7. The CDR3 is 15 amino acids. The CDR3 coding sequence is TGTGCCAGCAGCGCGGGACAGGGGGCCGTGGATGAGCAGTTCTTC. Translating gives CASSAGQGAVDEQFF.

This clone was recorded at least ten times. This sequence joins TRBV6-2 or TRBV6-3 and TRBJ1-5; 7 bases fit TRBD1. CDR1 and CDR2 from the germline V gene are MNHEY and SVGEGT. This CDR3 has 15 residues. With 5 bases clipped from V and 3 bases from J, the junction kept 7 bases outside the gene matches. This chain's CDR3 is CASSTLGQSNQPQHF. DNA for the CDR3: TGTGCCAGCAGTACCCTGGGACAGTCCAATCAGCCCCAGCATTTT.

The gene calls are TRBV28 and TRBJ2-5; 8 bases match TRBD2. The CDR3 runs to 17 residues. The germline V gene has CDR1 MDHEN and CDR2 SYDVKM. Trimming at V came to 3 bases and at J to 5 bases, leaving 14 bases not matched to a gene. This CDR3 is CASSFPLTGGVKETQYF. In DNA form, the CDR3 reads TGTGCCAGCAGTTTCCCCTTAACGGGGGGGGTAAAGGAGACCCAGTACTTC.

This clone was detected ten times or more. The chain joins TRBV5-1 to TRBJ2-1; 7 bases fit TRBD1. The junction had 4 bases not matched to a gene; V was cut back by 0 bases and J by 4 bases. The CDR3 contains 15 residues. Germline V gene sequence: CDR1 SGHRS, CDR2 YFSETQ. CDR3: CASSLDGTVYNEQFF. The CDR3 nucleotides read TGCGCCAGCAGCTTGGACGGGACAGTATACAATGAGCAGTTCTTC.

This clone was observed at least ten times. The CDR3, as DNA: TGTGCCAGCAGCCAAGTTCGGGGTACAAGCAATCAGCCCCAGCATTTT. It yields the protein CASSQVRGTSNQPQHF. The rearrangement uses TRBV4-2 and TRBJ1-5; D remains ambiguous. Trimming cost V 1 base and J 1 base, with 11 bases left between them. The CDR3 is made up of 16 amino acids. CDR1 is LGHNA, CDR2 YNFKEQ, per germline.

The table lists this clone with many counts. V and J are TRBV10-3 and TRBJ1-5, with D hard to call. V was pared by 8 bases and J by 0 bases, with 14 bases between. The CDR3 consists of 15 residues. CDR1 is ENHRY and CDR2 is SYGVKD in the germline V gene. CDR3 in amino acids: CAISSEPYSNQPQHF. CDR3 DNA sequence: TGTGCCATCTCTTCAGAACCTTATAGCAATCAGCCCCAGCATTTT.

This clone was counted a few times. The genes are TRBV30 and TRBJ1-3; 7 bases are a match to TRBD1. This CDR3 has 16 amino acids. J lost 5 bases, V lost 0 bases, and 10 bases had no gene match. Germline V CDR1 and CDR2: GTSNPN, SVGIG (reference sequence). The CDR3 DNA is TGTGCCTGGAGTGTACCCCCTGGACAGGAGAGAAACACCATATATTTT. Its translation is CAWSVPPGQERNTIYF.

In its sample, this clone was seen many times. The V and J genes are TRBV19 and TRBJ1-1; D perhaps matches TRBD1 (6 bases). Looked up from germline, CDR1 is LNHDA and CDR2 is SQIVND (reference sequence). The V gene lost 8 bases and the J gene lost 5 bases, with 21 bases spanning the gap. CDR3 length: 15 amino acids. CDR3 sequence (DNA): TGTGCCAGTGGGGGGTATGGGGGGGGCCGGACTGAAGCTTTCTTT. Its protein is CASGGYGGGRTEAFF.

This clone was counted many times. This rearrangement joins TRBV6-5 to TRBJ2-7, with TRBD1 matching over 11 bases. V gave up 8 bases and J gave up 2 bases; unmatched junction bases: 2. This CDR3 region has 13 residues. In germline, CDR1 is MNHEY, CDR2 SVGAGI. The CDR3 DNA reads as TGTGCCAGCCGGGACAGGGGGACCTACGAGCAGTACTTC. Amino acids: CASRDRGTYEQYF.

This clone was recorded many times. This chain joins TRBV7-9 and TRBJ2-3; 8 nucleotides agree with TRBD2. Unmatched junction bases numbered 5, after V lost 1 base and J lost 2 bases. This CDR3 is built from 16 residues. Germline loops: CDR1 SEHNR, CDR2 FQNEAQ (reference sequence). The DNA for the CDR3 is TGTGCCAGCAGCTTAGGGACTAGCAGACACACAGATACGCAGTATTTT. Amino acids: CASSLGTSRHTDTQYF.

This clone has at least ten counts. This sequence joins TRBV10-3 and TRBJ2-3, with a tentative D call TRBD1 (6 bases). V shed 5 bases and J shed 2 bases, with 8 bases lying between them. The CDR3 is 13 residues long. CDR1 and CDR2 (germline): ENHRY, SYGVKD. The CDR3 coding sequence is TGTGCCATCAGTCGGACAGTCACAGATACGCAGTATTTT. It yields the protein CAISRTVTDTQYF.

Remarks on this clone: Germline is not matched at one junction end, which may reflect a read error. The V and J genes are TRBV29-1 and TRBJ1-2; 10 bases agree with TRBD1. The CDR3 spans 15 residues. Germline V CDR1 and CDR2: SQVTM, ANQGSEA. DNA of the CDR3: TGCAGCGTTGACAGGACAGGGGGGGATTTCTATCGCTACACCTTC. Protein: CSVDRTGGDFYRYTF. The complete variable domain, with remaining parts taken from reference TRBV29-1 and TRBJ1-2, reads SAVISQKPSRDICQRGTSLTIQCQVDSQVTMMFWYRQQPGQSLTLIATANQGSEATYESGFVIDKFPISRPNLTFSTLTVSNMSPEDSSIYLCSVDRTGGDFYRYTFGSGTRLTVV.

This sequence joins TRBV23-1 and TRBJ2-7, with D possibly being TRBD1 (5 bases). TRBV23-1 is sorted into the ORF group, with uncertain function. CDR3 length: 16 residues. Trimming removed 1 base at V and 2 bases at J, with 15 bases between. The DNA of the CDR3 is TGCGCCAGCAGTCAATTGGCAAGGACAATCCCCTACGAGCAGTACTTC. It encodes CASSQLARTIPYEQYF.

This clone was seen ten or more times. The gene calls are TRBV28 and TRBJ2-3; TRBD1 aligns across 9 bases. The junction had 4 bases not matched to a gene; V was cut back by 5 bases and J by 4 bases. This CDR3 contains 14 residues. Per germline, CDR1 MDHEN and CDR2 SYDVKM. CDR3 sequence: CASSKQGASDTQYF. The CDR3 region has the DNA TGTGCCAGCAGTAAACAGGGGGCCTCAGATACGCAGTATTTT.

This clone was observed at least ten times. The chain is built from TRBV18 and TRBJ2-1, with 8 bases fitting TRBD1. The junction had 2 bases not matched to a gene; V was cut back by 3 bases and J by 7 bases. The germline gives CDR1 KGHSH, CDR2 LQKENI. This CDR3 spans 13 amino acids. The CDR3 protein is CASSPTGGNEQFF. CDR3 in DNA: TGTGCCAGCTCACCCACAGGGGGAAATGAGCAGTTCTTC.

Ten or more counts support this clone. The CDR3 is CASYLDRGTDEAFF. As DNA, the CDR3 is TGTGCCAGCTACCTGGACAGGGGGACGGATGAAGCTTTCTTT. The V call is TRBV18, the J call TRBJ1-1; 10 bases are shared with TRBD1. The CDR3 contains 14 residues. J gave up 7 bases and V 7 bases, and 9 bases lay outside the gene matches. Germline V gene sequence: CDR1 KGHSH, CDR2 LQKENI.

This clone showed up many times. The chain links TRBV25-1 to TRBJ1-2, with D unresolved. Germline V lookup: CDR1 MGHDK, CDR2 SYGVNS. Trimming left V 6 bases short and J 6 bases short, with 8 bases between. This CDR3 region has 11 residues. The CDR3 bases are TGTGCCAGCAGGGTCCAGGATGGCTACACCTTC. Its translation: CASRVQDGYTF.

This clone was seen repeatedly, ten times or more. V usage is TRBV7-9 and J usage is TRBJ2-6; a possible D gene is TRBD2 (5 bases). This CDR3 region has 13 residues. The germline CDR1 and CDR2 sequences are SEHNR and FQNEAQ (reference sequence). Between the trimmed V and J ends, which lost 0 bases and 10 bases, there was a span of 7 bases. The CDR3 coding sequence is TGTGCCAGCAGCTTAGCGCGAGGGAACGTCCTGACTTTC. Protein sequence: CASSLARGNVLTF.